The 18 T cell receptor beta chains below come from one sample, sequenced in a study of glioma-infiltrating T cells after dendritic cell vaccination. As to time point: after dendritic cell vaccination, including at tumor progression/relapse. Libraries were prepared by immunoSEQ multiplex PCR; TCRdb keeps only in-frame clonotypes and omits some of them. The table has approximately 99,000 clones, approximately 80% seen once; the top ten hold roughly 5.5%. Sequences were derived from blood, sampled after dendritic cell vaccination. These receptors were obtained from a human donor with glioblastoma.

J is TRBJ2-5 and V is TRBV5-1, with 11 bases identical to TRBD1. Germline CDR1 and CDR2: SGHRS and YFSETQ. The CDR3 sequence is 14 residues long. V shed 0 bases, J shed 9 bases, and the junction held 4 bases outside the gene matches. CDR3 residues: CASSLGGQGAPQYF. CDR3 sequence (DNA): TGCGCCAGCAGCTTGGGTGGACAGGGGGCTCCCCAGTACTTC.

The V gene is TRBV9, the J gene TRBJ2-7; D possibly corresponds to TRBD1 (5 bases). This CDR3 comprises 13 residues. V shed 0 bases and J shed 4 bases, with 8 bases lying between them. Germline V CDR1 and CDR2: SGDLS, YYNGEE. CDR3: CASSVEDTYEQYF. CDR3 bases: TGTGCCAGCAGCGTAGAGGACACGTACGAGCAGTACTTC. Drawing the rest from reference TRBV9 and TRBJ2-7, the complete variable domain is DSGVTQTPKHLITATGQRVTLRCSPRSGDLSVYWYQQSLDQGLQFLIQYYNGEERAKGNILERFSAQQFPDLHSELNLSSLELGDSALYFCASSVEDTYEQYFGPGTRLTVT.

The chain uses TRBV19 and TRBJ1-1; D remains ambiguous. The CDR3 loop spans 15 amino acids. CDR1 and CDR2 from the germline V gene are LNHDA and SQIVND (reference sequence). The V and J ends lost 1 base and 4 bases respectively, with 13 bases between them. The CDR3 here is CASSIADRPGTEAFF. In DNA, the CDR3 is TGTGCCAGTAGTATAGCTGACCGGCCGGGCACTGAAGCTTTCTTT. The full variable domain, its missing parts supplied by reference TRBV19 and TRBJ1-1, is DGGITQSPKYLFRKEGQNVTLSCEQNLNHDAMYWYRQDPGQGLRLIYYSQIVNDFQKGDIAEGYSVSREKKESFPLTVTSAQKNPTAFYLCASSIADRPGTEAFFGQGTRLTVV.

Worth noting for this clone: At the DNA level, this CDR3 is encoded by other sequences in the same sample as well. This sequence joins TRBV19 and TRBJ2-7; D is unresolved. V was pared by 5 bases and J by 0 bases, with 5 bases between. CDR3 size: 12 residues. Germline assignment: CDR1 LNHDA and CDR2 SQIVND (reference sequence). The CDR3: CASSSSSYEQYF. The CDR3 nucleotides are TGTGCCAGTAGTTCTAGCTCCTACGAGCAGTACTTC. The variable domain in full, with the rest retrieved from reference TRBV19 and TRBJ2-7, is DGGITQSPKYLFRKEGQNVTLSCEQNLNHDAMYWYRQDPGQGLRLIYYSQIVNDFQKGDIAEGYSVSREKKESFPLTVTSAQKNPTAFYLCASSSSSYEQYFGPGTRLTVT.

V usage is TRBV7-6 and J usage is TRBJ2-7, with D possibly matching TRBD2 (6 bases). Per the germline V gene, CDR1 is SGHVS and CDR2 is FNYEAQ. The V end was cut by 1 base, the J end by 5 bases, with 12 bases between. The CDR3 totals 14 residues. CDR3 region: CASSLGGTGHEQYF. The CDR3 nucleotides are TGTGCCAGCAGCTTAGGCGGGACCGGCCACGAGCAGTACTTC. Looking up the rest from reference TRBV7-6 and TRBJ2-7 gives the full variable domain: GAGVSQSPRYKVTKRGQDVALRCDPISGHVSLYWYRQALGQGPEFLTYFNYEAQQDKSGLPNDRFSAERPEGSISTLTIQRTEQRDSAMYRCASSLGGTGHEQYFGPGTRLTVT.

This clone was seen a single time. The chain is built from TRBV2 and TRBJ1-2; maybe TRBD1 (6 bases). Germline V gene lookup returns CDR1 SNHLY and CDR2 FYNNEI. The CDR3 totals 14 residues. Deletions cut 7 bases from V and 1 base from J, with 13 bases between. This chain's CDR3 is CASNRDGLNYGYTF. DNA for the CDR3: TGTGCCAGCAACAGGGACGGCCTTAACTATGGCTACACCTTC.

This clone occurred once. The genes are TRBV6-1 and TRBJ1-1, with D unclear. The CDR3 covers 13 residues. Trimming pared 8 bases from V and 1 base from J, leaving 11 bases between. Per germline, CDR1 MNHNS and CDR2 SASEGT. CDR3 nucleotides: TGTGCCAGCCATGAGGGCAAGAACACTGAAGCTTTCTTT. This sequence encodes CASHEGKNTEAFF.

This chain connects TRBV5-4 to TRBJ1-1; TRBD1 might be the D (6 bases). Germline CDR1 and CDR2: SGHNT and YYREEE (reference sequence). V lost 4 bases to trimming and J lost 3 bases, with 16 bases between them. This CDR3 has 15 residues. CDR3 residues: CASSGTGKGYTEAFF. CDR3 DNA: TGTGCCAGCAGCGGAACAGGGAAAGGGTACACTGAAGCTTTCTTT.

Written as DNA, the CDR3 is TGTGCCAGCAGTTTATTTCAGGGGGGTGGCTACGAGCAGTACTTC. Residues: CASSLFQGGGYEQYF. This rearrangement joins TRBV28 to TRBJ2-7, with a possible D match to TRBD1 (7 bases). The CDR3 contains 15 residues. From germline, CDR1 is MDHEN and CDR2 SYDVKM. Deletions cut 1 base from V and 3 bases from J, with 13 bases between.

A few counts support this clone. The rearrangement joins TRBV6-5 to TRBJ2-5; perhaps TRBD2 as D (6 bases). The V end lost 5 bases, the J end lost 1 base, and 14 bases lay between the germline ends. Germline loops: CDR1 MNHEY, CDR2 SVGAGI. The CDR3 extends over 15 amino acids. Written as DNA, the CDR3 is TGTGCCAGCAGTAAAGGGACTGTCGTCCAAGAGACCCAGTACTTC. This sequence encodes CASSKGTVVQETQYF.

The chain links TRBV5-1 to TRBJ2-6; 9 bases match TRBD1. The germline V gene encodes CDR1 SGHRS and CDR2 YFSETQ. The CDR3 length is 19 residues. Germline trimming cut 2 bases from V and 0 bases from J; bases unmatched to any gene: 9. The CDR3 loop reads CASSFLDRGFHSGANVLTF. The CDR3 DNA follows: TGCGCCAGCAGCTTCCTGGACAGGGGATTTCACTCTGGGGCCAACGTCCTGACTTTC.

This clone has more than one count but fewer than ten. The CDR3 nucleotides read TGTGCCAGCAGCCGATGGGCGGGCTGGAACTATGGCTACACCTTC. This encodes CASSRWAGWNYGYTF. The chain is built from TRBV14 and TRBJ1-2; D ambiguous. The length of the CDR3 is 15 residues. In germline, CDR1 is SGHDN, CDR2 FVKESK. V lost 4 bases, J lost 2 bases, and 14 bases lay in between.

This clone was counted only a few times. The CDR3 DNA sequence: TGTGCCAGCAGCGTAGGAGCGGTAACAACGGCCAAAAACATTCAGTACTTC. Its translation is CASSVGAVTTAKNIQYF. This rearrangement joins TRBV9 to TRBJ2-4; a possible D gene is TRBD2 (5 bases). The germline V gene encodes CDR1 SGDLS and CDR2 YYNGEE. The CDR3 is 17 amino acids. V was shortened by 0 bases and J by 1 base, with 14 bases between the two germline ends. Full variable domain (outside the CDR3, taken from reference TRBV9 and TRBJ2-4): DSGVTQTPKHLITATGQRVTLRCSPRSGDLSVYWYQQSLDQGLQFLIQYYNGEERAKGNILERFSAQQFPDLHSELNLSSLELGDSALYFCASSVGAVTTAKNIQYFGAGTRLSVL.

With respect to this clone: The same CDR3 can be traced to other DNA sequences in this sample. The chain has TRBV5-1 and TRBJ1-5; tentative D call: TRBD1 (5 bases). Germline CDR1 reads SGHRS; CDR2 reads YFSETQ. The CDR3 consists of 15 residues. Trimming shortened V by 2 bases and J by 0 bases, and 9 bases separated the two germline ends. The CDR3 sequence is CASSLDSNSNQPQHF. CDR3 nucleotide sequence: TGCGCCAGCAGCTTAGACAGCAATAGCAATCAGCCCCAGCATTTT.

The CDR3 DNA reads TGCGCCAGCAGCTTTGGACAGAGGGGGGAAAAACTGTTTTTT. This codes for CASSFGQRGEKLFF. V and J are TRBV5-1 and TRBJ1-4; possibly TRBD1 for D (6 bases). This CDR3 has 14 residues. Germline V CDR1 and CDR2: SGHRS, YFSETQ. With 2 bases removed from V and 8 bases from J, the gap between germline ends came to 13 bases.

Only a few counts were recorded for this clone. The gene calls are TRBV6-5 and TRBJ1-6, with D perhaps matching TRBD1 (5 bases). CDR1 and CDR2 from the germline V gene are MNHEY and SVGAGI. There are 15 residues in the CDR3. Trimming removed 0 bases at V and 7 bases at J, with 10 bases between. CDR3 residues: CASSYSGRENSPLHF. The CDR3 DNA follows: TGTGCCAGCAGTTACTCCGGCAGGGAAAATTCACCCCTCCACTTT.

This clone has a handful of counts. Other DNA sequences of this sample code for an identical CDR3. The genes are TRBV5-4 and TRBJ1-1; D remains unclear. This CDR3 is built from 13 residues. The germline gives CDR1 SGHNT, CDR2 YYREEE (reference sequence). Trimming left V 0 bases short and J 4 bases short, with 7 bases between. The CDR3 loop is CASSLGVITEAFF. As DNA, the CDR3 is TGTGCCAGCAGCTTGGGAGTGATCACTGAAGCTTTCTTT.

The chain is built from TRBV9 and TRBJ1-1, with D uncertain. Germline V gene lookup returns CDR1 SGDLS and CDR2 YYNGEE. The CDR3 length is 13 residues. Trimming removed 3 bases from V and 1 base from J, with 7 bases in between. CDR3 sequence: CASSGRGNTEAFF. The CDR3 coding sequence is TGTGCCAGCAGCGGACGGGGGAACACTGAAGCTTTCTTT.